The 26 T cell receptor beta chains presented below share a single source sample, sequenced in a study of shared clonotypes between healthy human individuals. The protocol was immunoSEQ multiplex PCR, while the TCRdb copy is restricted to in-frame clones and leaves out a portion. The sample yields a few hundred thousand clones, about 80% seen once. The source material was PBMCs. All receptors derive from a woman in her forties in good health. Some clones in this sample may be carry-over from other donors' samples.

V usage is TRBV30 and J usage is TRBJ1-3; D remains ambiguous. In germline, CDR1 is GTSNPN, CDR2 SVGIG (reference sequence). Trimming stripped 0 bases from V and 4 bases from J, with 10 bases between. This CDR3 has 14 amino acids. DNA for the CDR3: TGTGCCTGGAGTGTGGCCCCAGTCGGAAACACCATATATTTT. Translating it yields CAWSVAPVGNTIYF.

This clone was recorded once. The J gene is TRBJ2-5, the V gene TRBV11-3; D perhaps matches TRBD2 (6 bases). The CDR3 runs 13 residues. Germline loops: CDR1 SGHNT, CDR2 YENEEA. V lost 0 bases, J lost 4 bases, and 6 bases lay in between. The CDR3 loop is CASSLEGGETQYF. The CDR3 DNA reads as TGTGCCAGCAGCTTAGAGGGAGGAGAGACCCAGTACTTC.

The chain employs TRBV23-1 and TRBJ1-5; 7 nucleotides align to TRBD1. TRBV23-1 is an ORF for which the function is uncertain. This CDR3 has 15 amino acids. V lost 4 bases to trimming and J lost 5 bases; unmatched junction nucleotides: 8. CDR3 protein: CASSRAYRGDQPQHF. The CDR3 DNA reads TGCGCCAGCAGTCGAGCTTACAGGGGTGATCAGCCCCAGCATTTT.

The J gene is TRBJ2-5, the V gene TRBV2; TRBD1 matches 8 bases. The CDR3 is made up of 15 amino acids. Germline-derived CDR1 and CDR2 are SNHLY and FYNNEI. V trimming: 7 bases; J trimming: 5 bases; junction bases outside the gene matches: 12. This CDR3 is CASIRMGGQAETQYF. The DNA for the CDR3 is TGTGCCAGCATCCGGATGGGGGGACAGGCGGAGACCCAGTACTTC.

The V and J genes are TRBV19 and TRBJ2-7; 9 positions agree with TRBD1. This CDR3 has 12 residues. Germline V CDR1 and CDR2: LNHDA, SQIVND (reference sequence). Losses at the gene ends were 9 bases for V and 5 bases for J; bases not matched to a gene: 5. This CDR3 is CASGTGIDEQYF. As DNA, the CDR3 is TGTGCCAGCGGGACAGGGATCGACGAGCAGTACTTC.

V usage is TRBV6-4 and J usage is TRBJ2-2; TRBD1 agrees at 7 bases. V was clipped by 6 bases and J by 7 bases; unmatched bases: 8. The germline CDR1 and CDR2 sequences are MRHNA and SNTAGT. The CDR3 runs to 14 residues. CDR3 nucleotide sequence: TGTGCCAGCAGCCCAAGGGGGCGCGGCGGGGAGCTGTTTTTT. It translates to CASSPRGRGGELFF.

CDR3 loop: CASSFRQYNEQFF. CDR3 nucleotide sequence: TGTGCCAGCAGCTTCCGACAGTACAATGAGCAGTTCTTC. The V call is TRBV11-2, the J call TRBJ2-1, with D perhaps matching TRBD1 (5 bases). There are 13 residues in the CDR3. V was pared by 3 bases and J by 4 bases, with 7 bases between. Germline V gives CDR1 SGHAT, CDR2 FQNNGV.

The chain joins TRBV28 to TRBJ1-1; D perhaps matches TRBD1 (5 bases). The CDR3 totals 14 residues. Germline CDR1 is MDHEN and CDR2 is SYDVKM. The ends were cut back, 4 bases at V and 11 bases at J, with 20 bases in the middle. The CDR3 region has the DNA TGTGCCAGCAGTTCCACAACAAACCCCGGGGCGGCTTTCTTT. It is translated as CASSSTTNPGAAFF.

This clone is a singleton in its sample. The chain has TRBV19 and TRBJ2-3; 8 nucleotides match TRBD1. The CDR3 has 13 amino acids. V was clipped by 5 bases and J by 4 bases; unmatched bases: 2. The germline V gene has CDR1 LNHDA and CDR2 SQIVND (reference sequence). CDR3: CASSDRGPDTQYF. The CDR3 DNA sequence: TGTGCCAGTAGTGACAGGGGACCAGATACGCAGTATTTT.

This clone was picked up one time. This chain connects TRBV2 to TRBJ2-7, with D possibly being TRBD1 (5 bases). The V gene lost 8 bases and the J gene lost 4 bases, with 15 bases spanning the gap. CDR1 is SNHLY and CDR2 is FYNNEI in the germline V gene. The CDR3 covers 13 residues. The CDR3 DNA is TGTGCCAGCTCTGGCAGGGATCAATACGAGCAGTACTTC. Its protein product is CASSGRDQYEQYF.

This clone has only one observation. CDR3 in DNA: TGTGCCAGCAGTGAAGGCATCCGCTATGGCTACACCTTC. Protein: CASSEGIRYGYTF. This sequence joins TRBV6-1 and TRBJ1-2, with D uncertain. Trimming left V 1 base short and J 4 bases short, with 7 bases between. The CDR3 sequence is 13 residues long. Germline CDR1 reads MNHNS; CDR2 reads SASEGT.

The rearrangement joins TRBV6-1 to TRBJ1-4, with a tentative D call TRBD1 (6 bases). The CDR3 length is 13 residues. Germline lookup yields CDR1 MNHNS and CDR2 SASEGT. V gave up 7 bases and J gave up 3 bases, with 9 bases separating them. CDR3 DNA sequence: TGTGCCAGCACGGGACAAGCTAATGAAAAACTGTTTTTT. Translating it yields CASTGQANEKLFF.

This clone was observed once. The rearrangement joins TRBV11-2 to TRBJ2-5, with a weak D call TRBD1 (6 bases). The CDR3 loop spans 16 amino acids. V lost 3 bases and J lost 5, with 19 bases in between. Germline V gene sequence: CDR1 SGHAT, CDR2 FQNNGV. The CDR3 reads CASSLVGARLYETQYF. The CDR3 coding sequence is TGTGCCAGCAGCTTGGTGGGGGCGAGATTATACGAGACCCAGTACTTC.

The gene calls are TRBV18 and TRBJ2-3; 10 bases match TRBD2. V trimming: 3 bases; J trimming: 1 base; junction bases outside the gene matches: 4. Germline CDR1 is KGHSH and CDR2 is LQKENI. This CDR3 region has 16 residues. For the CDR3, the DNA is TGTGCCAGCTCACCCACTCTAGCGGGAGGCACAGATACGCAGTATTTT. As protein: CASSPTLAGGTDTQYF.

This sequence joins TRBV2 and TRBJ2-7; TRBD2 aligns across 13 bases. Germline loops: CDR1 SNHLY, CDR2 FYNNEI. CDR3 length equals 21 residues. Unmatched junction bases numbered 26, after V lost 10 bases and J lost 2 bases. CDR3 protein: CATAGQGIWTSGRVPTYEQYF. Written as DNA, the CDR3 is TGTGCCACCGCGGGACAGGGAATTTGGACTAGCGGGAGAGTCCCAACCTACGAGCAGTACTTC.

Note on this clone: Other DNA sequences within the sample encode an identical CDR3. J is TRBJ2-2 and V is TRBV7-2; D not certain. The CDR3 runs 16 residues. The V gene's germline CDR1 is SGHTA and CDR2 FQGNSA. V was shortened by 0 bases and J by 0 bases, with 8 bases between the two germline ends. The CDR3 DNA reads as TGTGCCAGCAGCTTAGCAGGTGGGGCGAACACCGGGGAGCTGTTTTTT. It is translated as CASSLAGGANTGELFF.

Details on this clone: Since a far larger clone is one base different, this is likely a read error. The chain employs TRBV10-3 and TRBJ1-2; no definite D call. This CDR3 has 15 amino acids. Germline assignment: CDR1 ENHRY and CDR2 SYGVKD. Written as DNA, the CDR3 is TGTGCCACCAGTGAGAGGCAGCCCGCTGGCTATGGCTACACCTTC. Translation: CATSERQPAGYGYTF.

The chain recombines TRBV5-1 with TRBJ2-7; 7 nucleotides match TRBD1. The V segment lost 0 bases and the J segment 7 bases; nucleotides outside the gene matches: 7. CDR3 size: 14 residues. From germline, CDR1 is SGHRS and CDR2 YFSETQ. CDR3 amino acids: CASSLAGTGEEQYF. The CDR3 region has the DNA TGCGCCAGCAGCTTGGCCGGCACAGGGGAAGAGCAGTACTTC.

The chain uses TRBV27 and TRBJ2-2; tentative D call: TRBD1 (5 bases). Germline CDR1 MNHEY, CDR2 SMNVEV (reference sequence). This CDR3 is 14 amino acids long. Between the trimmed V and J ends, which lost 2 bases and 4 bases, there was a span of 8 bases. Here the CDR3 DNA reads TGTGCCAGCAGTTTAAGGGGTGCCACCGGGGAGCTGTTTTTT. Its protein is CASSLRGATGELFF.

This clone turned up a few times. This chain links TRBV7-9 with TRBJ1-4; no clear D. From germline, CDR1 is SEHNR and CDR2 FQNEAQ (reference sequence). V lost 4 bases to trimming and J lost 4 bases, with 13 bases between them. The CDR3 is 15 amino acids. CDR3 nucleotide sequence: TGTGCCAGCAGCTCGTCGGGGAAGATTAATGAAAAACTGTTTTTT. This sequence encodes CASSSSGKINEKLFF.

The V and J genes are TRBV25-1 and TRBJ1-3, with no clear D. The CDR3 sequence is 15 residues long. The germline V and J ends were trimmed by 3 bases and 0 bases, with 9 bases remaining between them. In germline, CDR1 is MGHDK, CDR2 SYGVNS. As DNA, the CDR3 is TGTGCCAGCAGTGACCCTCGGAGCTCTGGAAACACCATATATTTT. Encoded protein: CASSDPRSSGNTIYF.

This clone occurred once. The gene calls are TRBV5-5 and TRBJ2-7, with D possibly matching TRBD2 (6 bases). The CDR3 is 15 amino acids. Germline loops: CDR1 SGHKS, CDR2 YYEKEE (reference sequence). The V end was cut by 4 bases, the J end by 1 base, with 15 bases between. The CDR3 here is CASSTLTGVSYEQYF. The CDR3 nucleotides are TGTGCCAGCAGCACTCTAACGGGAGTGTCCTACGAGCAGTACTTC. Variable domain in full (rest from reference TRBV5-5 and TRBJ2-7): DAGVTQSPTHLIKTRGQQVTLRCSPISGHKSVSWYQQVLGQGPQFIFQYYEKEERGRGNFPDRFSARQFPNYSSELNVNALLLGDSALYLCASSTLTGVSYEQYFGPGTRLTVT.

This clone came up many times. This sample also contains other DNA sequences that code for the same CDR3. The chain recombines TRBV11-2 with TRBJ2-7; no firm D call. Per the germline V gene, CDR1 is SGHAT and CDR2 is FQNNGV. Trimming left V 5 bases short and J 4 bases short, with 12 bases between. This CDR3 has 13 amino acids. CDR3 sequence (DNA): TGTGCCAGCAGCCCCCGAATCGGGTACGAGCAGTACTTC. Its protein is CASSPRIGYEQYF.

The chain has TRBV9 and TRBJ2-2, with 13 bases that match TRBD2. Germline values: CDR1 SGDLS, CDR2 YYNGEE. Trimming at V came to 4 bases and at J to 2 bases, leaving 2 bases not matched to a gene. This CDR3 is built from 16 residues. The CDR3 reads CASSPGLAGNTGELFF. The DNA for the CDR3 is TGTGCCAGCAGCCCGGGACTAGCGGGAAACACCGGGGAGCTGTTTTTT. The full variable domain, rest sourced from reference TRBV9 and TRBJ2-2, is DSGVTQTPKHLITATGQRVTLRCSPRSGDLSVYWYQQSLDQGLQFLIQYYNGEERAKGNILERFSAQQFPDLHSELNLSSLELGDSALYFCASSPGLAGNTGELFFGEGSRLTVL.

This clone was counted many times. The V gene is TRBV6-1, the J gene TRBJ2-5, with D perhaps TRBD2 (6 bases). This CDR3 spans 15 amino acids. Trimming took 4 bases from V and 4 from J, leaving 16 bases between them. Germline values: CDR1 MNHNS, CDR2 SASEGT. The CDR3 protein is CASSGSFEGGETQYF. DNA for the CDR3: TGTGCCAGCAGTGGGTCTTTCGAGGGAGGAGAGACCCAGTACTTC.

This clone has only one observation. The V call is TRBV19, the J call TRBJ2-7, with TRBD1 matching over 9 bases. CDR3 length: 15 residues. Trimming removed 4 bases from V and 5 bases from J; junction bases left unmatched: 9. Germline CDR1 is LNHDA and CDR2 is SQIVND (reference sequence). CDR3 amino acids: CASSSGQGHYHEQYF. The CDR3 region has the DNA TGTGCCAGTAGTAGTGGACAGGGGCACTACCACGAGCAGTACTTC.